The entry below describes one T cell receptor (beta chain). Antigen specificity is unknown. These data are taken from a study of T-cell memory formation after mild COVID-19. Regarding the study as a whole: Pre-infection memory contained some responding clones, which suggested that cross-reactive memory had joined. CD8+ contracting clones occupied EMRA, while CD4+ ones occupied mainly CM and EM.

TCRdb ran MiXCR on the 5' RACE reads and lists one entry per CDR3 protein. This sample has about 320,000 distinct CDR3 sequences; roughly an eighth occur once, and the top ten carry under 25%. V gave up 5 bases and J gave up 0 bases; unmatched junction bases: 5. Germline assignment: CDR1 DFQATT and CDR2 SNEGSKA (reference sequence). The length of the CDR3 is 14 residues. The chain recombines TRBV20-1 with TRBJ2-3; 7 bases line up with TRBD1. The sample comprised PBMCs or a T cell subset sorted from them (not recorded which). This clonotype originated in a man between 18 and 35 years old who had mild COVID-19 (a few samples of this study predate the infection). Cell type and time point are not known. CDR3 in DNA: TGCAGTGCTCGAACAGGGGTTAGCACAGATACGCAGTATTTT. It translates to CSARTGVSTDTQYF.